This paragraph reports one T cell receptor beta chain. Antigen: not known. Profiling relied on immunoSEQ multiplex PCR, and the TCRdb table lists in-frame clones only, not all of them. Altogether under 50,000 clones are present, roughly 96% being singletons, with the ten largest covering 3% to 4%. CDR1 is KGHSH and CDR2 is LQKENI in the germline V gene. Trimming pared 4 bases from V and 0 bases from J, leaving 12 bases between. The CDR3 contains 16 residues. The entry originates in a study of T cells in tuberculosis. Regarding the study as a whole: Cases with active tuberculosis were adults, while controls were adolescents. Smaller alpha distances in active tuberculosis partly reflected shorter CDR3-alpha lengths. Active tuberculosis alpha repertoires lay closer to GMM-specific TCRs than controls'.

The rearrangement joins TRBV18 to TRBJ2-2; possible D gene TRBD1, 6 bases. The source of this sequence is a donor aged 5-35 years with latent tuberculosis or without tuberculosis infection. Sequenced: PBMCs. This chain's CDR3 is CASSQTGIANTGELFF. DNA of the CDR3: TGTGCCAGCTCACAAACAGGGATCGCGAACACCGGGGAGCTGTTTTTT.